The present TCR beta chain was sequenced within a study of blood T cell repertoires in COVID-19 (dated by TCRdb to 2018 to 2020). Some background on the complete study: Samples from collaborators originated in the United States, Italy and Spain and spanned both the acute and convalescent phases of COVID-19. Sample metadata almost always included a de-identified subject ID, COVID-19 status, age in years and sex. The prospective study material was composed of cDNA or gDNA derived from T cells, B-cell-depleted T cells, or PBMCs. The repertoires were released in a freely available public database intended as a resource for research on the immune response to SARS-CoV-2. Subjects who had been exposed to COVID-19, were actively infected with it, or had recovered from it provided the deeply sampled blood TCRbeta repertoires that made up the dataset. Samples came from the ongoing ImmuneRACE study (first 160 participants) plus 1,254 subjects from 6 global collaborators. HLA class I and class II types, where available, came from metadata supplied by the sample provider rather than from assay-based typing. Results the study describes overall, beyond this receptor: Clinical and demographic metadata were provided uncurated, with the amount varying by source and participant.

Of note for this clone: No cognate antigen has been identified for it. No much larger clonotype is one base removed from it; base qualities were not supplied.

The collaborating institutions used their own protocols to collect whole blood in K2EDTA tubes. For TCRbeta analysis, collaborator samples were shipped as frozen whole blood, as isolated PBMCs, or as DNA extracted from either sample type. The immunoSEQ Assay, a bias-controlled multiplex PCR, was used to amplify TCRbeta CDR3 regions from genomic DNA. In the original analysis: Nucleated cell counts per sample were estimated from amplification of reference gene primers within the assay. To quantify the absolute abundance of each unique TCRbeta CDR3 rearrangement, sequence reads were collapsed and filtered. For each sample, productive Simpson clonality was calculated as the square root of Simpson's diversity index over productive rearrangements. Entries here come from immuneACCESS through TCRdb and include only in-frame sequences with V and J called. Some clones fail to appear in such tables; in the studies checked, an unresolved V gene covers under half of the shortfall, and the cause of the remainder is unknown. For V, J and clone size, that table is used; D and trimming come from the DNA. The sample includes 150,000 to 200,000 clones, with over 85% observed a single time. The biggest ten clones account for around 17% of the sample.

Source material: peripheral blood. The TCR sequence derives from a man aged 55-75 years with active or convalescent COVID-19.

CDR3 sequence: CASAHMGGGNEKLFF. The bases are TGTGCCAGCGCCCATATGGGAGGGGGGAATGAAAAACTGTTTTTT. The chain was built from TRBV6-5 and TRBJ1-4, with TRBD1 tentatively as D gene (6 bases match). The germline V gene specifies MNHEY as CDR1 and SVGAGI as CDR2. Its CDR3 holds 15 amino acids, cysteine through phenylalanine. This entry keeps only the CDR3 DNA: 45 bases, framed from base 1. V was cut back by 8 bases and J by 5 bases, leaving a gap of 18 bases between them.